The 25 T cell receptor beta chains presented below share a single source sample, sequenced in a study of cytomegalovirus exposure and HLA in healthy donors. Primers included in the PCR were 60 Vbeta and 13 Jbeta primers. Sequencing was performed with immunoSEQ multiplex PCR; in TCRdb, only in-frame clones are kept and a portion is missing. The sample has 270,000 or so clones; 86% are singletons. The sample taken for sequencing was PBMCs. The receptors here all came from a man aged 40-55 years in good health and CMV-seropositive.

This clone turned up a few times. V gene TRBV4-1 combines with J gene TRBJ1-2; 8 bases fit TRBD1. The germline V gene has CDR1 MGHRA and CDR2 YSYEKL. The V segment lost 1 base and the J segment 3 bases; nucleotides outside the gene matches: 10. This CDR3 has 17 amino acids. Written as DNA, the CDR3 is TGCGCCAGCAGCCAAGTCTTCCACAGGGGGAAGGACTATGGCTACACCTTC. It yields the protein CASSQVFHRGKDYGYTF.

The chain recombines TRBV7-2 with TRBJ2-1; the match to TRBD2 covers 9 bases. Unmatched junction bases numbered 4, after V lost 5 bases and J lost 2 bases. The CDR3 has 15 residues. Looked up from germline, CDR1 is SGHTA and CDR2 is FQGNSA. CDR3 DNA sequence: TGTGCCAGCAGCCCAATAGCGGGAGCCTACAATGAGCAGTTCTTC. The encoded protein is CASSPIAGAYNEQFF.

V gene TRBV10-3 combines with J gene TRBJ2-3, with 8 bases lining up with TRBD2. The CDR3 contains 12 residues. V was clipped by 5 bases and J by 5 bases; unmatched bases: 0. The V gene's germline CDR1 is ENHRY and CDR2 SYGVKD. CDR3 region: CAISTSGDTQYF. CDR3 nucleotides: TGTGCCATCAGTACTAGCGGAGATACGCAGTATTTT.

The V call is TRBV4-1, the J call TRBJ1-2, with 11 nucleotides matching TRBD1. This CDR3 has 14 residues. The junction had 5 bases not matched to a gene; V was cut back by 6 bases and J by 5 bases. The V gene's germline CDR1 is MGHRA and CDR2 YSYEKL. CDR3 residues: CASSQDRGRYGYTF. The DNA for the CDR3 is TGCGCCAGCAGTCAGGACAGGGGGCGGTATGGCTACACCTTC.

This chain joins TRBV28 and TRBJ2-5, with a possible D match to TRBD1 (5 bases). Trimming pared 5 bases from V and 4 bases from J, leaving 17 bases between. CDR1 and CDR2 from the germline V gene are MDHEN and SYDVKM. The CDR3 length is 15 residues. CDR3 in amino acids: CASSPQGHLGETQYF. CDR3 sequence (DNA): TGTGCCAGCAGTCCCCAGGGCCATCTGGGAGAGACCCAGTACTTC.

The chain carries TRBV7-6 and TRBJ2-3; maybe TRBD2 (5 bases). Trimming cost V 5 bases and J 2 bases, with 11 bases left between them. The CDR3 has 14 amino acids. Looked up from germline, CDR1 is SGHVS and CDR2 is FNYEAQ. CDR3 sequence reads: CASSQRSHTDTQYF. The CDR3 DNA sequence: TGTGCCAGCAGCCAGCGGAGCCACACAGATACGCAGTATTTT.

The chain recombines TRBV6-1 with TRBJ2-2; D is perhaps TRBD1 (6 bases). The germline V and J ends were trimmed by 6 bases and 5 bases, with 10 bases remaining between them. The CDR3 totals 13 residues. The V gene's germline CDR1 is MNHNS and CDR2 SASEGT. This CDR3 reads CASSFGQTGELFF. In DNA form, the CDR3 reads TGTGCCAGCAGCTTCGGACAGACCGGGGAGCTGTTTTTT.

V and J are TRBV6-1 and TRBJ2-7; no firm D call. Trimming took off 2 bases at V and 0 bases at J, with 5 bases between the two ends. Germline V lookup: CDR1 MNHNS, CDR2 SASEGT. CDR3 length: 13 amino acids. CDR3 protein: CASSERYSYEQYF. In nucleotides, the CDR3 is TGTGCCAGCAGTGAACGGTACTCCTACGAGCAGTACTTC.

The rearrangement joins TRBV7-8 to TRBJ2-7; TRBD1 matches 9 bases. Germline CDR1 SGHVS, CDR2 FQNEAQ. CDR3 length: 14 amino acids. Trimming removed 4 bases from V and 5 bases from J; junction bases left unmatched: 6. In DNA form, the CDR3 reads TGTGCCAGCAGCTCCGACAGGGGGTGGGACGAGCAGTACTTC. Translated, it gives CASSSDRGWDEQYF.

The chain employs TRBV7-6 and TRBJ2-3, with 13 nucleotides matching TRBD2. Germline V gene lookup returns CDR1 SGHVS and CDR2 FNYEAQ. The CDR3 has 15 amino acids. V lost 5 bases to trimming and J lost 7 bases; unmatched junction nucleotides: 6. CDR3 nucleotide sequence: TGTGCCAGCAGCCTTGGGACTAGCGGGGCCAATACGCAGTATTTT. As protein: CASSLGTSGANTQYF.

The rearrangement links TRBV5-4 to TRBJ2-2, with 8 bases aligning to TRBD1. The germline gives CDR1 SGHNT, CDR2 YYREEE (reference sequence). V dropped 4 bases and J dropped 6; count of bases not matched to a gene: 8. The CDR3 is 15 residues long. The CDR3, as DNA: TGTGCCAGCAGCCCGGGACAGGTTAACCCCGGGGAGCTGTTTTTT. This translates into CASSPGQVNPGELFF.

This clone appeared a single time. The CDR3 nucleotides read TGTGCCAGCAATCCCTCAGGGAACACTGAAGCTTTCTTT. It yields the protein CASNPSGNTEAFF. The chain links TRBV7-2 to TRBJ1-1; D gene uncertain. V lost 7 bases and J lost 1, with 10 bases in between. This CDR3 spans 13 amino acids. Per the germline V gene, CDR1 is SGHTA and CDR2 is FQGNSA.

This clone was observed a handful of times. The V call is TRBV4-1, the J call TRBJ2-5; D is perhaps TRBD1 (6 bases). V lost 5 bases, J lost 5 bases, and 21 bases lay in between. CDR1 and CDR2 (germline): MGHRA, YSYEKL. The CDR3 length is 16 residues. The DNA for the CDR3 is TGCGCCAGCAGCTCCTCCTCCCACAGGGCCGGGGAGACCCAGTACTTC. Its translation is CASSSSSHRAGETQYF.

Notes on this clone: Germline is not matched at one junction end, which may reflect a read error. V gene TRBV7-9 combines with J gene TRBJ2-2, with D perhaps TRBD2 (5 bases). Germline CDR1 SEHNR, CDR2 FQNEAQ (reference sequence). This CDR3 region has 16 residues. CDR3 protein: CSSSLRAAGNIGELFF. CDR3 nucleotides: TGTTCCAGCAGCTTAAGAGCCGCGGGCAACATCGGGGAGCTGTTTTTT.

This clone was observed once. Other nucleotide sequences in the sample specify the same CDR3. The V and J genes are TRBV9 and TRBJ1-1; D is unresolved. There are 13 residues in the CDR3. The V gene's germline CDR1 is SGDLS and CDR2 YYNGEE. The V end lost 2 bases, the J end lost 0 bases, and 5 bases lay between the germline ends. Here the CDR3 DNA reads TGTGCCAGCAGCGTGGCCGTGAACACTGAAGCTTTCTTT. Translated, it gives CASSVAVNTEAFF.

The CDR3 nucleotides are TGCGCCAGCAGCTCCGGACAGGGAGGAGTCACTGAAGCTTTCTTT. Amino acids: CASSSGQGGVTEAFF. The gene calls are TRBV5-1 and TRBJ1-1, with TRBD1 matching over 8 bases. The V and J ends lost 3 bases and 4 bases, in that order; junction bases with no gene match: 8. This CDR3 is 15 amino acids long. Germline V gives CDR1 SGHRS, CDR2 YFSETQ.

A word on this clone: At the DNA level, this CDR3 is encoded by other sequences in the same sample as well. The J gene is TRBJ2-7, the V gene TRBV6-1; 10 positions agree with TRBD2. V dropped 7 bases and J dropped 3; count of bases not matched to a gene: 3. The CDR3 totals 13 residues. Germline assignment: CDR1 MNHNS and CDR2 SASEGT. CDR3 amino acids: CASTRTSGYEQYF. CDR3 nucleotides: TGTGCCAGCACCCGGACTAGCGGCTACGAGCAGTACTTC.

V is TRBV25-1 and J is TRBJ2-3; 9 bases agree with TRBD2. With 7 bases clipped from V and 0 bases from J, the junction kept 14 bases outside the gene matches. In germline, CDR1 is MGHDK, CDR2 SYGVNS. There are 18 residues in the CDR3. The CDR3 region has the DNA TGTGCCAGCATAGGCTTCGGTGCTACTAGCGGGAGCACAGATACGCAGTATTTT. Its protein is CASIGFGATSGSTDTQYF.

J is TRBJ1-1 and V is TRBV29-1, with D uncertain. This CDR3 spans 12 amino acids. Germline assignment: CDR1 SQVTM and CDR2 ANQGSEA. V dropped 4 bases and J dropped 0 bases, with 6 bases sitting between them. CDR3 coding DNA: TGCAGCGTTGGCAGTATGAACACTGAAGCTTTCTTT. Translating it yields CSVGSMNTEAFF.

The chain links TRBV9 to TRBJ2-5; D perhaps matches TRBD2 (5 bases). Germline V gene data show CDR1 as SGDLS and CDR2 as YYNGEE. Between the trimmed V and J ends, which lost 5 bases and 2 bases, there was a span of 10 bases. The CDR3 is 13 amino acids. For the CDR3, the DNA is TGTGCCAGCAGTCGGACGGGACAAGAGACCCAGTACTTC. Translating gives CASSRTGQETQYF.

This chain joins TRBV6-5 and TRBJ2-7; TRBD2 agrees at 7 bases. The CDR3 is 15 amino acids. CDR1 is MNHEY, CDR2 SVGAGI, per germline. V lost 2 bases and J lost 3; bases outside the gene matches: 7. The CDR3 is CASSYKKGGGYEQYF. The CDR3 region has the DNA TGTGCCAGCAGTTACAAAAAAGGCGGGGGCTACGAGCAGTACTTC.

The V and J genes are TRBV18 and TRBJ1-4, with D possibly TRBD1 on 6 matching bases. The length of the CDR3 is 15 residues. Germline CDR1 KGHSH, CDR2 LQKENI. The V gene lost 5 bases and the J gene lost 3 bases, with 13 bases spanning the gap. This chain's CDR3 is CASSIGQLSNEKLFF. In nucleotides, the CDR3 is TGTGCCAGCTCAATCGGACAGCTATCTAATGAAAAACTGTTTTTT.

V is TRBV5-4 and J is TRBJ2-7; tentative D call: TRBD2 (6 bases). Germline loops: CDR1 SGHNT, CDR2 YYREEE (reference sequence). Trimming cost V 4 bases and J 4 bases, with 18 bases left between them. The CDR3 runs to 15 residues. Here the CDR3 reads CASSRSGLRLYEQYF. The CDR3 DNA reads TGTGCCAGCAGCCGTTCGGGACTTAGGCTTTACGAGCAGTACTTC.

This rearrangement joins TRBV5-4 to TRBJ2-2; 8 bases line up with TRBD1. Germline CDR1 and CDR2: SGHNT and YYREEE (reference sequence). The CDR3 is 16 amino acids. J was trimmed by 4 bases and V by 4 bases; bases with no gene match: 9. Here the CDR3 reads CASSHRRTGSTGELFF. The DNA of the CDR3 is TGTGCCAGCAGCCACAGACGGACAGGGAGCACCGGGGAGCTGTTTTTT.

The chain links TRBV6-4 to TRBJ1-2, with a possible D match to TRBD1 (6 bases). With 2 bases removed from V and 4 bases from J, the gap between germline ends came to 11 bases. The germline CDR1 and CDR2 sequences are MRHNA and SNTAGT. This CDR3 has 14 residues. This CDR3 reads CASSDETGSYGYTF. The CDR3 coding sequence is TGTGCCAGCAGTGACGAAACAGGGTCCTATGGCTACACCTTC.